These T cell receptor beta chains were read from a single sample in a study of blood T cell repertoires in COVID-19. Some clones are missing from TCRdb's copy, which holds only in-frame ones; the method was immunoSEQ multiplex PCR. The sample lists roughly 250,000 clones, 80% to 85% seen once, with 15% to 19% in the top ten. Specimen: peripheral blood. All receptors come from a person between 65 and 80 years old with COVID-19, enrolled during active disease. Each CDR3 is given with its conserved first and last residue. Each record gives: V gene, clone size, J gene, D gene, CDR3 DNA, CDR3 protein. The D gene is left open where the match is weak. Clone size is given for some rows only: seen once, a few or many times, or a class if the clone is expanded.

v_gene: TRBV3-1/TRBV3-2; abundance: NA; j_gene: TRBJ2-7; d_gene: NA; CDR3nt: TGTGCCAGCAGCCAGTACTTTAGCGGCGGAAGGGAGCAGTACTTC; CDR3aa: CASSQYFSGGREQYF
v_gene: TRBV4-2; abundance: once; j_gene: TRBJ1-6; d_gene: TRBD1; CDR3nt: TGTGCCAGCAGCCGGGACAGGGATAATTCACCCCTCCACTTT; CDR3aa: CASSRDRDNSPLHF
v_gene: TRBV12-3/TRBV12-4; abundance: NA; j_gene: TRBJ2-1; d_gene: NA; CDR3nt: TGTGCCAGCAGTCGGAGATACAATGAGCAGTTCTTC; CDR3aa: CASSRRYNEQFF
v_gene: TRBV7-2; abundance: NA; j_gene: TRBJ1-6; d_gene: NA; CDR3nt: TGTGCCAGCAGCTTAGAGGGGAGGGCTAATTCACCCCTCCACTTT; CDR3aa: CASSLEGRANSPLHF
v_gene: TRBV7-9; abundance: NA; j_gene: TRBJ2-7; d_gene: NA; CDR3nt: TGTGCCAGCAGCTTTTCTAAAAGCTACGAGCAGTACTTC; CDR3aa: CASSFSKSYEQYF
v_gene: TRBV27; abundance: NA; j_gene: TRBJ2-1; d_gene: TRBD2; CDR3nt: TGTGCCAGCAGTTTTGTGCCCTCAAAGATGACTAGCGGAACCAATGAGCAGTTCTTC; CDR3aa: CASSFVPSKMTSGTNEQFF
v_gene: TRBV18; abundance: once; j_gene: TRBJ2-2; d_gene: NA; CDR3nt: TGTGCCAGCTCACCACCGTCCGGGAGCGGCACCGGGGAGCTGTTTTTT; CDR3aa: CASSPPSGSGTGELFF
v_gene: TRBV28; abundance: many; j_gene: TRBJ1-6; d_gene: NA; CDR3nt: TGTGCCAGCAGTTTAAAAGTCTTGACTTGGTCACCCCTCCACTTT; CDR3aa: CASSLKVLTWSPLHF
v_gene: TRBV20-1; abundance: few; j_gene: TRBJ2-1; d_gene: TRBD1; CDR3nt: TGCAGTGCTAGTGGACAGGGACGTCGTAATGAGCAGTTCTTC; CDR3aa: CSASGQGRRNEQFF
v_gene: TRBV27; abundance: NA; j_gene: TRBJ1-5; d_gene: TRBD1; CDR3nt: TGTGCCAGCAGATCGGGACAGGGCTACAATCAGCCCCAGCATTTT; CDR3aa: CASRSGQGYNQPQHF
v_gene: TRBV5-1; abundance: NA; j_gene: TRBJ2-7; d_gene: NA; CDR3nt: TGCGCCAGCAGCTTGGGGTACGGGGACTACGAGCAGTACTTC; CDR3aa: CASSLGYGDYEQYF
v_gene: TRBV5-1; abundance: NA; j_gene: TRBJ2-5; d_gene: NA; CDR3nt: TGCGCCAGCAGCTCCTGGACAAGGGCCCAAGAGACCCAGTACTTC; CDR3aa: CASSSWTRAQETQYF
v_gene: TRBV5-1; abundance: NA; j_gene: TRBJ2-1; d_gene: TRBD1; CDR3nt: TGCGCCAGCAGCTTACAGGACAGGGGTTCTGGAGAGCAGTTCTTC; CDR3aa: CASSLQDRGSGEQFF
v_gene: TRBV9; abundance: NA; j_gene: TRBJ1-4; d_gene: NA; CDR3nt: TGTGCCAGCAGCGTAGGTAGCGAAACTAATGAAAAACTGTTTTTT; CDR3aa: CASSVGSETNEKLFF
v_gene: TRBV6-5; abundance: NA; j_gene: TRBJ2-3; d_gene: NA; CDR3nt: TGTGCCAGCAGCCGGGGGATGGGAAGCACAGATACGCAGTATTTT; CDR3aa: CASSRGMGSTDTQYF
v_gene: TRBV29-1; abundance: NA; j_gene: TRBJ1-3; d_gene: TRBD1; CDR3nt: TGCAGCGTAGTTACGACAGGGGCTGGAAACACCATATATTTT; CDR3aa: CSVVTTGAGNTIYF
v_gene: TRBV30; abundance: NA; j_gene: TRBJ1-2; d_gene: NA; CDR3nt: TGTGCCTGGAGTACTGGGGGGGTACATCCCGGCTATGGCTACACCTTC; CDR3aa: CAWSTGGVHPGYGYTF
v_gene: TRBV9; abundance: NA; j_gene: TRBJ1-6; d_gene: NA; CDR3nt: TGTGCCAGCAGCTTAGAGGCGGATGCTAGAGATAATTCACCCCTCCACTTT; CDR3aa: CASSLEADARDNSPLHF
v_gene: TRBV7-3; abundance: NA; j_gene: TRBJ2-1; d_gene: NA; CDR3nt: TGTGCCAGCAGCTTATCGGGTGCGTACAATGAGCAGTTCTTC; CDR3aa: CASSLSGAYNEQFF
v_gene: TRBV5-6; abundance: NA; j_gene: TRBJ2-7; d_gene: NA; CDR3nt: TGTGCCAGCAGCTACCGTGGGGGGTACGAGCAGTACTTC; CDR3aa: CASSYRGGYEQYF
v_gene: TRBV7-2; abundance: NA; j_gene: TRBJ1-4; d_gene: TRBD1; CDR3nt: TGTGCCAGCAGCTTCTTCTCCGGGACAGTAAATGAAAAACTGTTTTTT; CDR3aa: CASSFFSGTVNEKLFF
v_gene: TRBV21-1; abundance: NA; j_gene: TRBJ1-1; d_gene: NA; CDR3nt: TGTGCCAGCAGCAAAGCTTCACCGGGACACAAGAACACTGAAGCTTTCTTT; CDR3aa: CASSKASPGHKNTEAFF
v_gene: TRBV4-1; abundance: NA; j_gene: TRBJ1-4; d_gene: TRBD1; CDR3nt: TGCGCCAGCAGCCACATAGGGACAGGGGGGGAAAAACTGTTTTTT; CDR3aa: CASSHIGTGGEKLFF
v_gene: TRBV19; abundance: NA; j_gene: TRBJ1-5; d_gene: NA; CDR3nt: TGTGCCAGTAGACCGCCGACGGGTTTTGATCAGCCCCAGCATTTT; CDR3aa: CASRPPTGFDQPQHF
v_gene: TRBV4-1; abundance: NA; j_gene: TRBJ2-7; d_gene: NA; CDR3nt: TGCGCCAGCAGCCATCAACAGGGGAGGTCCTACGAGCAGTACTTC; CDR3aa: CASSHQQGRSYEQYF
v_gene: TRBV7-3; abundance: NA; j_gene: TRBJ2-1; d_gene: TRBD1; CDR3nt: TGTGCCAGCAGCCGACCGGGACAGCAACACAATGAGCAGTTCTTC; CDR3aa: CASSRPGQQHNEQFF
v_gene: TRBV27; abundance: NA; j_gene: TRBJ2-3; d_gene: NA; CDR3nt: TGTGCCAGCAGTTCCCCCCTCCATACGCAGTATTTT; CDR3aa: CASSSPLHTQYF
v_gene: TRBV5-1; abundance: NA; j_gene: TRBJ2-7; d_gene: NA; CDR3nt: TGCGCCAGCAGCCGTCTTGTACTTCCCTCCTACGAGCAGTACTTC; CDR3aa: CASSRLVLPSYEQYF
v_gene: TRBV7-6; abundance: NA; j_gene: TRBJ2-3; d_gene: TRBD2; CDR3nt: TGTGCCAGCAGCTTGGGAAGCGGGGGGGCCTGGGATACGCAGTATTTT; CDR3aa: CASSLGSGGAWDTQYF
v_gene: TRBV27; abundance: NA; j_gene: TRBJ1-3; d_gene: TRBD1; CDR3nt: TGTGCCAGCAGTCCCGGGACAGGTGGAAACACCATATATTTT; CDR3aa: CASSPGTGGNTIYF
v_gene: TRBV27; abundance: NA; j_gene: TRBJ2-5; d_gene: NA; CDR3nt: TGTGCCAGCAGTTTTTCGAGGGGAGGTCTCACCCAGTACTTC; CDR3aa: CASSFSRGGLTQYF
v_gene: TRBV11-2; abundance: NA; j_gene: TRBJ2-5; d_gene: TRBD1; CDR3nt: TGTGCCAGCAGCTCGCGAAACAGGGGAGAGACCCAGTACTTC; CDR3aa: CASSSRNRGETQYF
v_gene: TRBV7-8; abundance: NA; j_gene: TRBJ1-1; d_gene: TRBD1; CDR3nt: TGTGCCAGCAGCTTCCGACAGGGCGCTCACACTGAAGCTTTCTTT; CDR3aa: CASSFRQGAHTEAFF
v_gene: TRBV28; abundance: NA; j_gene: TRBJ1-1; d_gene: TRBD1; CDR3nt: TGTGCCAACTCACTCCCGGGACAGGGGTTCACCACTGAAGCTTTCTTT; CDR3aa: CANSLPGQGFTTEAFF
v_gene: TRBV27; abundance: NA; j_gene: TRBJ2-4; d_gene: NA; CDR3nt: TGTGCCAGCCGGACAGACCGAAACATTCAGTACTTC; CDR3aa: CASRTDRNIQYF
v_gene: TRBV5-1; abundance: NA; j_gene: TRBJ2-3; d_gene: TRBD2; CDR3nt: TGCGCCAGCAGCGTTGCCGGCAGGTGGGGGGGACGTAGCACAGATACGCAGTATTTT; CDR3aa: CASSVAGRWGGRSTDTQYF
v_gene: TRBV23-1; abundance: NA; j_gene: TRBJ1-3; d_gene: NA; CDR3nt: TGCGCCAGCAGTCACCCGCGGGCTTTCGACTACTCTGGAAACACCATATATTTT; CDR3aa: CASSHPRAFDYSGNTIYF
v_gene: TRBV30; abundance: NA; j_gene: TRBJ1-2; d_gene: TRBD1; CDR3nt: TGTGCCTGGAGTGTAACTCACACAGGGGGAAACTATGGCTACACCTTC; CDR3aa: CAWSVTHTGGNYGYTF
v_gene: TRBV3-1/TRBV3-2; abundance: NA; j_gene: TRBJ1-6; d_gene: TRBD1; CDR3nt: TGTGCCAGCAGCCAAGACGTGACAGGGACGCCACCCCTCCACTTT; CDR3aa: CASSQDVTGTPPLHF
v_gene: TRBV7-3; abundance: NA; j_gene: TRBJ1-2; d_gene: NA; CDR3nt: TGTGCCAGCAGCTTAACGCCCAGGGGTTATGGCTACACCTTC; CDR3aa: CASSLTPRGYGYTF
v_gene: TRBV6-6; abundance: many; j_gene: TRBJ2-1; d_gene: TRBD2; CDR3nt: TGTGCCGGCCGACTAGCGGGAGGCTACAATGAGCAGTTCTTC; CDR3aa: CAGRLAGGYNEQFF
v_gene: TRBV6-2/TRBV6-3; abundance: NA; j_gene: TRBJ2-7; d_gene: TRBD1; CDR3nt: TGTGCCAGCAGTTACGCCCGACAGACAGGGGGCGACAGGTACGAGCAGTACTTC; CDR3aa: CASSYARQTGGDRYEQYF
v_gene: TRBV24-1; abundance: NA; j_gene: TRBJ2-1; d_gene: NA; CDR3nt: TGTGCCACCAGTGATACCGACACAGCCTACAATGAGCAGTTCTTC; CDR3aa: CATSDTDTAYNEQFF
v_gene: TRBV6-5; abundance: once; j_gene: TRBJ2-7; d_gene: NA; CDR3nt: TGTGCCAGCAGGGGCGACAGGTTCTTCGGCGAGCAGTACTTC; CDR3aa: CASRGDRFFGEQYF
v_gene: TRBV7-8; abundance: NA; j_gene: TRBJ2-2; d_gene: NA; CDR3nt: TGTGCCAGCAGTGCCATCCGACTGAACACCGGGGAGCTGTTTTTT; CDR3aa: CASSAIRLNTGELFF
v_gene: TRBV5-1; abundance: NA; j_gene: TRBJ2-2; d_gene: TRBD1; CDR3nt: TGCGCCAGCAGCTTCCAGGGGGCTCGAGGGGTGAACACCGGGGAGCTGTTTTTT; CDR3aa: CASSFQGARGVNTGELFF
v_gene: TRBV28; abundance: once; j_gene: TRBJ1-2; d_gene: NA; CDR3nt: TGTGCCAGCAGTCTATCCGGGGTTAGGGGCTACACCTTC; CDR3aa: CASSLSGVRGYTF
v_gene: TRBV5-8; abundance: NA; j_gene: TRBJ1-5; d_gene: NA; CDR3nt: TGTGCCAGCAGCACCCTGGACACTAGCAATCAGCCCCAGCATTTT; CDR3aa: CASSTLDTSNQPQHF
v_gene: TRBV12-3/TRBV12-4; abundance: NA; j_gene: TRBJ1-6; d_gene: NA; CDR3nt: TGTGCCAGCAGTCCTCAGGGGATAGCCCTCCACTTT; CDR3aa: CASSPQGIALHF
v_gene: TRBV29-1; abundance: NA; j_gene: TRBJ2-1; d_gene: NA; CDR3nt: TGCAGCGAGAGGAGGGGAGACAATGAGCAGTTCTTC; CDR3aa: CSERRGDNEQFF
v_gene: TRBV4-1; abundance: once; j_gene: TRBJ2-5; d_gene: NA; CDR3nt: TGCGCCAGCAGCCAAGATCTCCAAGGAGGCAAACAGTACTTC; CDR3aa: CASSQDLQGGKQYF
v_gene: TRBV11-2; abundance: few; j_gene: TRBJ1-2; d_gene: NA; CDR3nt: TGTGCCAGCAGCTTGGGCGGGATCTATGGCTACACCTTC; CDR3aa: CASSLGGIYGYTF
v_gene: TRBV3-1/TRBV3-2; abundance: NA; j_gene: TRBJ1-1; d_gene: NA; CDR3nt: TGTGCCAGCAGCCCCAAGGTCGGGGGCACTGAAGCTTTCTTT; CDR3aa: CASSPKVGGTEAFF
v_gene: TRBV19; abundance: NA; j_gene: TRBJ1-5; d_gene: NA; CDR3nt: TGTGCCAGTAGTCCACCACAGGGTTCAAGCAATCAGCCCCAGCATTTT; CDR3aa: CASSPPQGSSNQPQHF
v_gene: TRBV10-3; abundance: NA; j_gene: TRBJ2-7; d_gene: NA; CDR3nt: TGTGCCATCAGACGGACACAGTATTACGAGCAGTACTTC; CDR3aa: CAIRRTQYYEQYF
v_gene: TRBV6-4; abundance: few; j_gene: TRBJ1-6; d_gene: NA; CDR3nt: TGTGCCAGCAGTGTGACGAGCGGAATGAATTCACCCCTCCACTTT; CDR3aa: CASSVTSGMNSPLHF
v_gene: TRBV3-1/TRBV3-2; abundance: NA; j_gene: TRBJ1-5; d_gene: NA; CDR3nt: TGTGCCAGCAGCTTTCAGGGAGGGGTTCAGCCCCAGCATTTT; CDR3aa: CASSFQGGVQPQHF
v_gene: TRBV9; abundance: many; j_gene: TRBJ2-1; d_gene: TRBD1; CDR3nt: TGTGCCAGCAGCGAACGGGACAGGGGGCGAGATGAGCAGTTCTTC; CDR3aa: CASSERDRGRDEQFF